Shown below are 24 T cell receptor beta chains from a single sample sequenced in a study of identical twins. TCRdb used MiXCR to reprocess the 5' RACE reads, holding one entry per CDR3 protein. Of about 690,000 distinct CDR3 sequences in the sample, 5.5% to 6.5% were seen once. Specimen: naive T cells sorted from blood. The receptors derive from a man younger than 35 in good health.

The chain carries TRBV27 and TRBJ2-1; 7 nucleotides line up with TRBD2. Trimming at V came to 6 bases and at J to 6 bases, leaving 11 bases not matched to a gene. Per the germline V gene, CDR1 is MNHEY and CDR2 is SMNVEV (reference sequence). The length of the CDR3 is 15 residues. The CDR3 nucleotides read TGTGCCAGCAGCCCGACTAGCTGGATCCCCAATGAGCAGTTCTTC. Translation gives CASSPTSWIPNEQFF.

In its sample, this clonotype was seen a few times. The genes are TRBV28 and TRBJ2-7; the D is unclear. Germline V lookup: CDR1 MDHEN, CDR2 SYDVKM. The CDR3 runs to 12 residues. V was shortened by 5 bases and J by 1 base, with 6 bases between the two germline ends. As DNA, the CDR3 is TGTGCCAGCAGTAAGGCATCCTACGAGCAGTACTTC. Protein product: CASSKASYEQYF.

This clonotype was recorded at least ten times. J is TRBJ1-5 and V is TRBV29-1, with TRBD1 as a possible D gene (6 bases). V lost 6 bases to trimming and J lost 0 bases, with 15 bases between them. The CDR3 sequence is 15 residues long. CDR1 is SQVTM, CDR2 ANQGSEA, per germline. The DNA for the CDR3 is TGCAGCGTGATCGACAGGCTCGATAGCAATCAGCCCCAGCATTTT. Residues: CSVIDRLDSNQPQHF.

This rearrangement joins TRBV15 to TRBJ2-5; 10 bases line up with TRBD2. The CDR3 sequence is 13 residues long. The V gene's germline CDR1 is LNHNV and CDR2 YYDKDF (reference sequence). The V gene end was trimmed by 5 bases and the J gene end by 4 bases; junction bases not matched to a gene: 1. The CDR3 loop is CATSEREGETQYF. The CDR3 coding sequence is TGTGCCACCAGCGAGCGGGAGGGAGAGACCCAGTACTTC.

This clonotype was seen ten or more times. The chain is built from TRBV12-3 or TRBV12-4 and TRBJ2-7, with D unresolved. CDR3 length equals 13 residues. Trimming took 5 bases from V and 6 from J, leaving 14 bases between them. The chain's CDR3 is CASSPTAHPEQYF. The CDR3 region has the DNA TGTGCCAGCAGTCCTACCGCCCACCCCGAGCAGTACTTC.

This clonotype was found many times. The CDR3 DNA follows: TGCAGCGTTAAGATGCCCGGTATTTACACTGAAGCTTTCTTT. As protein: CSVKMPGIYTEAFF. The genes are TRBV29-1 and TRBJ1-1, with unresolved D. This CDR3 has 14 residues. Germline-derived CDR1 and CDR2 are SQVTM and ANQGSEA. V was clipped by 5 bases and J by 3 bases, with 16 bases between them.

This clonotype occurred many times. V gene TRBV12-3 or TRBV12-4 combines with J gene TRBJ2-7; 9 nucleotides match TRBD2. The CDR3 is 14 amino acids. V dropped 6 bases and J dropped 0; count of bases not matched to a gene: 3. The CDR3 loop is CASRPAGGSYEQYF. CDR3 sequence (DNA): TGTGCCAGCAGGCCAGCGGGAGGCTCCTACGAGCAGTACTTC.

The chain recombines TRBV7-9 with TRBJ2-7; D is unclear. The germline V gene has CDR1 SEHNR and CDR2 FQNEAQ (reference sequence). CDR3 length: 14 amino acids. V shed 4 bases and J shed 4 bases, with 14 bases lying between them. CDR3 region: CASSSSDKSYEQYV. The CDR3 nucleotides read TGTGCCAGCAGCTCCAGCGACAAGTCATACGAGCAGTACGTC.

Ten or more counts support this clonotype. The genes are TRBV4-2 and TRBJ2-5; D not resolved. CDR3 length equals 12 residues. Trimming pared 0 bases from V and 4 bases from J, leaving 3 bases between. Germline V CDR1 and CDR2: LGHNA, YNFKEQ. The CDR3 spells CASSQDVETQYF. The CDR3 DNA follows: TGTGCCAGCAGCCAAGATGTAGAGACCCAGTACTTC.

This clonotype was detected many times. V gene TRBV12-3 or TRBV12-4 combines with J gene TRBJ2-2, with TRBD2 matching 7 bases. After removal of 4 bases from V and 0 bases from J, the junction contained 5 bases not matched to a gene. This CDR3 spans 16 amino acids. Here the CDR3 DNA reads TGTGCCAGCAGTTCCCCCGGGGGGACGAACACCGGGGAGCTGTTTTTT. It translates to CASSSPGGTNTGELFF.

This clonotype was counted many times. The rearrangement links TRBV24-1 to TRBJ2-1; TRBD2 aligns across 9 bases. The CDR3 consists of 15 residues. Germline V gene lookup returns CDR1 KGHDR and CDR2 SFDVKD. Trimming at V came to 7 bases and at J to 6 bases, leaving 9 bases not matched to a gene. CDR3 in amino acids: CATREAGGLGNEQFF. The DNA for the CDR3 is TGTGCCACCAGAGAAGCGGGAGGCCTGGGCAATGAGCAGTTCTTC.

This clonotype was counted a few times. The CDR3 region has the DNA TGTGCCACCGCGGGAGCCGCCTACAATGAGCAGTTCTTC. It translates to CATAGAAYNEQFF. The V gene is TRBV12-3 or TRBV12-4, the J gene TRBJ2-1; 7 positions agree with TRBD2. CDR3 length equals 13 residues. The J segment lost 2 bases and the V segment lost 10 bases, leaving 5 bases of the junction unmatched.

This clonotype occurred many times. The V call is TRBV20-1, the J call TRBJ2-1; D could derive from TRBD1 or TRBD2 (6 bases each). CDR1 is DFQATT and CDR2 is SNEGSKA in the germline V gene (reference sequence). The CDR3 contains 16 residues. V lost 3 bases, J lost 10 bases, and 25 bases lay in between. The CDR3 loop is CSASFGPGAGLDEQFF. The CDR3 DNA reads TGCAGTGCTAGTTTTGGCCCGGGGGCGGGACTCGACGAGCAGTTCTTC.

This chain links TRBV18 with TRBJ1-4; TRBD1 might be the D (6 bases). CDR1 is KGHSH, CDR2 LQKENI, per germline. The V end was cut by 6 bases, the J end by 4 bases, with 12 bases between. The CDR3 totals 14 residues. The CDR3 DNA reads as TGTGCCAGCTCTGAAGACAGGAGTAATGAAAAACTGTTTTTT. This encodes CASSEDRSNEKLFF.

This clonotype appeared many times. This sequence joins TRBV4-1 and TRBJ2-1; D gene ambiguous. The germline V gene has CDR1 MGHRA and CDR2 YSYEKL. The V gene lost 1 base and the J gene lost 8 bases, with 6 bases spanning the gap. The CDR3 totals 12 residues. In DNA form, the CDR3 reads TGCGCCAGCAGCCAAGCTGAGGATGAGCAGTTCTTC. It is translated as CASSQAEDEQFF.

V gene TRBV11-3 combines with J gene TRBJ2-4; D tentatively fits TRBD1 or TRBD2 (7 bases each). The CDR3 length is 15 residues. Trimming removed 4 bases at V and 8 bases at J, with 18 bases between. Germline V gene sequence: CDR1 SGHNT, CDR2 YENEEA. CDR3 sequence: CASSSGGALGDIQYF. The CDR3, as DNA: TGTGCCAGCAGCTCAGGGGGGGCCCTGGGAGACATTCAGTACTTC. Full variable domain (rest looked up from reference TRBV11-3 and TRBJ2-4): EAGVVQSPRYKIIEKKQPVAFWCNPISGHNTLYWYLQNLGQGPELLIRYENEEAVDDSQLPKDRFSAERLKGVDSTLKIQPAELGDSAVYLCASSSGGALGDIQYFGAGTRLSVL.

The V and J genes are TRBV5-1 and TRBJ2-2; 7 nucleotides align to TRBD1. This CDR3 comprises 15 residues. Germline values: CDR1 SGHRS, CDR2 YFSETQ. V gave up 5 bases and J gave up 6 bases; unmatched junction bases: 10. The CDR3 loop reads CASRNRTGRSGELFF. CDR3 DNA sequence: TGCGCCAGCAGAAACCGGACAGGCAGGTCCGGGGAGCTGTTTTTT. The entire variable domain, with the rest obtained from reference TRBV5-1 and TRBJ2-2, is as follows: KAGVTQTPRYLIKTRGQQVTLSCSPISGHRSVSWYQQTPGQGLQFLFEYFSETQRNKGNFPGRFSGRQFSNSRSEMNVSTLELGDSALYLCASRNRTGRSGELFFGEGSRLTVL.

The J gene is TRBJ2-3, the V gene TRBV7-8; 7 nucleotides align to TRBD2. Germline loops: CDR1 SGHVS, CDR2 FQNEAQ. CDR3 size: 14 residues. V lost 5 bases and J lost 4; bases outside the gene matches: 6. CDR3: CASSPLALSDTQYF. The CDR3, as DNA: TGTGCCAGCAGCCCACTAGCGTTATCAGATACGCAGTATTTT.

This clonotype was counted between two and nine times. The chain recombines TRBV2 with TRBJ1-2; 9 bases are a match to TRBD1. V trimming: 9 bases; J trimming: 6 bases; junction bases outside the gene matches: 8. The CDR3 runs to 13 residues. Germline CDR1 reads SNHLY; CDR2 reads FYNNEI. The CDR3 loop reads CARGTGRSNGYTF. The DNA of the CDR3 is TGTGCCAGAGGGACAGGGAGATCGAATGGCTACACCTTC.

The sample holds many counts of this clonotype. The CDR3 loop is CASSISSGNYEQYF. In DNA form, the CDR3 reads TGTGCCAGCAGCATTTCTAGCGGGAACTACGAGCAGTACTTC. This chain connects TRBV9 to TRBJ2-7; 9 bases are a match to TRBD2. Germline V CDR1 and CDR2: SGDLS, YYNGEE. CDR3 size: 14 residues. V lost 4 bases and J lost 3; bases outside the gene matches: 5.

The chain couples TRBV10-3 to TRBJ1-1; D is perhaps TRBD1 (5 bases). Germline CDR1 is ENHRY and CDR2 is SYGVKD. The CDR3 loop spans 15 amino acids. V was shortened by 4 bases and J by 1 base, with 13 bases between the two germline ends. The CDR3 nucleotides read TGTGCCATCAGTGGAGTAGGGGCCCCGAACACTGAAGCTTTCTTT. Amino acids: CAISGVGAPNTEAFF.

This clonotype was found a few times. This chain joins TRBV4-3 and TRBJ2-7, with D perhaps assigned TRBD1 or TRBD2 (5 bases each). The CDR3 length is 14 residues. Between the trimmed V and J ends, which lost 1 base and 5 bases, there was a span of 12 bases. Germline CDR1 is LGHNA and CDR2 is YSLEER. CDR3 sequence: CASSQGGSGHEQYF. In DNA form, the CDR3 reads TGCGCCAGCAGCCAAGGGGGGTCGGGCCACGAGCAGTACTTC.

In its sample, this clonotype was seen many times. The chain joins TRBV4-2 to TRBJ1-4; 9 positions match TRBD1. The CDR3 contains 19 residues. V dropped 4 bases and J dropped 8; count of bases not matched to a gene: 20. Per germline, CDR1 LGHNA and CDR2 YNFKEQ. CDR3: CASSPLGPTRDRVSEKLFF. The CDR3 DNA follows: TGTGCCAGCAGCCCCTTAGGCCCGACCCGGGACAGGGTTAGCGAAAAACTGTTTTTT.

There are a few counts of this clonotype. The chain joins TRBV2 to TRBJ1-4; 7 bases agree with TRBD1. Trimming took 7 bases from V and 7 from J; bases not matched to a gene: 9. The CDR3 spans 14 residues. Per germline, CDR1 SNHLY and CDR2 FYNNEI. This CDR3 reads CASNQQGLGEKLFF. CDR3 bases: TGTGCCAGCAACCAACAGGGGTTGGGTGAAAAACTGTTTTTT.